The 29 T cell receptor beta chains listed next were all sequenced from one sample in a study of identical twins. One entry per CDR3 protein results from TCRdb running MiXCR on the 5' RACE reads. This table holds some 790,000 distinct CDR3 sequences, approximately 18% found once. This same sample was also part of a study on T cells expressing NK-cell markers.

The sequenced sample consisted of PBMCs. These receptors were obtained from a young woman in good health.

There are a few counts of this clonotype. The chain recombines TRBV29-1 with TRBJ1-1, with a weak D call TRBD1 (5 bases). V was shortened by 4 bases and J by 6 bases, with 9 bases between the two germline ends. Germline values: CDR1 SQVTM, CDR2 ANQGSEA. The CDR3 consists of 11 residues. The CDR3 spells CSVGGDPEAFF. The CDR3 nucleotides read TGCAGCGTTGGAGGGGATCCTGAAGCTTTCTTT.

This clonotype came up a few times. The genes are TRBV3-1 and TRBJ2-7; D gene uncertain. Germline CDR1 reads LGHDT; CDR2 reads YNNKEL (reference sequence). The CDR3 has 13 residues. Trimming removed 4 bases at V and 3 bases at J, with 10 bases between. The CDR3 here is CASSPGPIYEQYF. The CDR3 DNA is TGTGCCAGCAGCCCAGGACCGATCTACGAGCAGTACTTC.

The genes are TRBV10-3 and TRBJ1-3, with D hard to call. V was clipped by 10 bases and J by 0 bases, with 19 bases between them. The V gene's germline CDR1 is ENHRY and CDR2 SYGVKD. The CDR3 has 16 amino acids. CDR3 DNA: TGTGCCACTGGGCAGTCAGGAATTTCCTCTGGAAACACCATATATTTT. Amino acids: CATGQSGISSGNTIYF.

The V gene is TRBV27, the J gene TRBJ2-7; TRBD1 matches at 7 bases. CDR1 is MNHEY and CDR2 is SMNVEV in the germline V gene (reference sequence). The CDR3 loop spans 13 amino acids. V lost 9 bases and J lost 6; bases outside the gene matches: 11. CDR3 bases: TGTGCCAGTCGACAGGGCGGAGGTCGCGAGCAGTACTTC. Its protein is CASRQGGGREQYF.

This clonotype was detected ten times or more. The chain uses TRBV24-1 and TRBJ2-1; either TRBD1 or TRBD2 may fit D (5 bases each). This CDR3 is 13 amino acids long. Trimming removed 5 bases at V and 8 bases at J, with 12 bases between. Germline CDR1 KGHDR, CDR2 SFDVKD. The CDR3 region is CATSVGARDEQFF. CDR3 in DNA: TGTGCCACCAGTGTGGGAGCCAGGGATGAGCAGTTCTTC.

The V and J genes are TRBV3-1 and TRBJ2-2, with TRBD2 matching 8 bases. Germline V gives CDR1 LGHDT, CDR2 YNNKEL (reference sequence). The CDR3 contains 17 residues. The trim removed 0 bases at V and 3 bases at J, leaving 6 bases unmatched. CDR3 sequence: CASSQDRRGGHTGELFF. DNA of the CDR3: TGTGCCAGCAGCCAAGATCGCCGGGGGGGCCACACCGGGGAGCTGTTTTTT.

The V call is TRBV3-1, the J call TRBJ2-3; 7 positions agree with TRBD2. The CDR3 has 22 residues. Germline loops: CDR1 LGHDT, CDR2 YNNKEL (reference sequence). Trimming removed 0 bases from V and 10 bases from J; junction bases left unmatched: 31. In nucleotides, the CDR3 is TGTGCCAGCAGCCAAGACCGGCTAGCGGACTTCCAAAACCTCGATCGTATCCTTTCGCAGTATTTT. The encoded protein is CASSQDRLADFQNLDRILSQYF.

This clonotype was detected a few times. This chain uses TRBV14 with TRBJ1-2; D ambiguous. The CDR3 loop spans 14 amino acids. Germline V lookup: CDR1 SGHDN, CDR2 FVKESK. Trimming stripped 4 bases from V and 0 bases from J, with 9 bases between. The CDR3 DNA is TGTGCCAGCAGCCCCCTCTCAGCTAACTATGGCTACACCTTC. This codes for CASSPLSANYGYTF.

The V and J genes are TRBV6-1 and TRBJ2-2, with 9 bases that match TRBD1. V trimming: 8 bases; J trimming: 3 bases; junction bases outside the gene matches: 7. Germline loops: CDR1 MNHNS, CDR2 SASEGT. The length of the CDR3 is 15 residues. DNA of the CDR3: TGTGCCAGCGAGAAGGGACAGGGATACACCGGGGAGCTGTTTTTT. It encodes CASEKGQGYTGELFF.

This clonotype was counted a few times. The rearrangement joins TRBV10-3 to TRBJ1-2; 8 nucleotides match TRBD1. The CDR3 contains 13 residues. In germline, CDR1 is ENHRY, CDR2 SYGVKD. V was clipped by 7 bases and J by 8 bases; unmatched bases: 9. CDR3 protein: CAITTGTGDGYTF. Here the CDR3 DNA reads TGTGCCATCACTACCGGGACAGGAGACGGCTACACCTTC.

The chain joins TRBV12-3 or TRBV12-4 to TRBJ2-1; 8 nucleotides match TRBD2. Trimming cost V 3 bases and J 9 bases; bases outside gene matches: 10. CDR3 length equals 15 residues. For the CDR3, the DNA is TGTGCCAGCAGTTTTAGACGGGGGGGCCTGAGTGAGCAGTTCTTC. This encodes CASSFRRGGLSEQFF.

This clonotype has just a few counts. The genes are TRBV6-1 and TRBJ2-7; 8 bases line up with TRBD1. CDR1 MNHNS and CDR2 SASEGT come from the germline V gene. CDR3 length: 14 residues. Trimming cost V 5 bases and J 7 bases; bases outside gene matches: 10. The CDR3 sequence: CASSKGQGPGEQYF. For the CDR3, the DNA is TGTGCCAGCAGTAAAGGACAGGGACCTGGTGAGCAGTACTTC.

CDR3 in amino acids: CASSVAGANTDTQYF. DNA of the CDR3: TGTGCCAGCAGCGTCGCAGGGGCAAACACAGATACGCAGTATTTT. The V and J genes are TRBV9 and TRBJ2-3; a weak D match, TRBD1 (6 bases). CDR3 size: 15 residues. The germline V and J ends were trimmed by 2 bases and 2 bases, with 12 bases remaining between them. In germline, CDR1 is SGDLS, CDR2 YYNGEE. Together with reference TRBV9 and TRBJ2-3, the CDR3 gives the full variable domain: DSGVTQTPKHLITATGQRVTLRCSPRSGDLSVYWYQQSLDQGLQFLIQYYNGEERAKGNILERFSAQQFPDLHSELNLSSLELGDSALYFCASSVAGANTDTQYFGPGTRLTVL.

As regards this clonotype: A junction boundary mismatches the germline segment, possibly from a read error. The rearrangement uses TRBV4-3 and TRBJ2-7; D possibly matches TRBD1 or TRBD2 (5 bases each). CDR1 LGHNA and CDR2 YSLEER come from the germline V gene. This CDR3 spans 16 amino acids. The CDR3 loop reads CASRQGRVKGPYEQYF. CDR3 in DNA: TGCGCCAGCAGGCAAGGGCGCGTTAAGGGACCCTACGAGCAGTACTTC.

This clonotype was seen only a few times. V usage is TRBV15 and J usage is TRBJ2-7, with 7 bases aligning to TRBD2. The germline gives CDR1 LNHNV, CDR2 YYDKDF (reference sequence). The CDR3 spans 14 residues. With V trimmed by 3 bases and J by 5 bases, 7 bases remained unmatched. The CDR3 spells CATSSGGGWNEQYF. The CDR3 coding sequence is TGTGCCACCAGCAGTGGGGGGGGGTGGAACGAGCAGTACTTC.

This chain connects TRBV12-3 or TRBV12-4 to TRBJ2-3, with 7 bases identical to TRBD1. The CDR3 is 16 residues long. J was trimmed by 0 bases and V by 5 bases; bases with no gene match: 8. CDR3 sequence reads: CASSRYRGDSTDTQYF. The DNA of the CDR3 is TGTGCCAGCAGTAGATACAGGGGAGATAGCACAGATACGCAGTATTTT.

The genes are TRBV6-6 and TRBJ2-7; D perhaps matches TRBD2 (5 bases). The V gene lost 7 bases and the J gene lost 4 bases, with 11 bases spanning the gap. Germline V CDR1 and CDR2: MNHNY, SVGAGI (reference sequence). The CDR3 totals 12 residues. CDR3 nucleotides: TGTGCCAGCACTACAAGCGGTTACGAGCAGTACTTC. The encoded protein is CASTTSGYEQYF.

Ten or more counts support this clonotype. V and J are TRBV19 and TRBJ1-5, with TRBD1 matching over 8 bases. The V gene end was trimmed by 3 bases and the J gene end by 7 bases; junction bases not matched to a gene: 11. Germline CDR1 is LNHDA and CDR2 is SQIVND (reference sequence). The CDR3 is made up of 16 amino acids. In DNA, the CDR3 is TGTGCCAGTAGTATCCGGGACAGGACGTATGGGCAGCCCCAGCATTTT. Amino acids: CASSIRDRTYGQPQHF.

The gene calls are TRBV18 and TRBJ2-6; TRBD1 matches 8 bases. Germline V gene lookup returns CDR1 KGHSH and CDR2 LQKENI. The CDR3 has 19 amino acids. V shed 3 bases and J 0 bases; nucleotides not matched to a gene: 10. CDR3: CASSPTPGTGYSGANVLTF. DNA for the CDR3: TGTGCCAGCTCACCTACACCCGGGACAGGATACTCTGGGGCCAACGTCCTGACTTTC. Filled out from reference TRBV18 and TRBJ2-6, the complete variable domain reads NAGVMQNPRHLVRRRGQEARLRCSPMKGHSHVYWYRQLPEEGLKFMVYLQKENIIDESGMPKERFSAEFPKEGPSILRIQQVVRGDSAAYFCASSPTPGTGYSGANVLTFGAGSRLTVL.

This clonotype showed up just a few times. The rearrangement uses TRBV20-1 and TRBJ2-7, with 14 nucleotides matching TRBD2. The CDR3 is 14 residues long. CDR1 is DFQATT, CDR2 SNEGSKA, per germline (reference sequence). Germline trimming cut 6 bases from V and 5 bases from J; bases unmatched to any gene: 6. The CDR3 sequence: CSARLAGGPNEQYF. The CDR3 bases are TGCAGTGCCAGACTAGCGGGAGGGCCTAACGAGCAGTACTTC.

The table lists this clonotype with a few counts. The chain is built from TRBV5-1 and TRBJ2-1; possibly TRBD2 for D (5 bases). Trimming shortened V by 5 bases and J by 2 bases, and 11 bases separated the two germline ends. Looked up from germline, CDR1 is SGHRS and CDR2 is YFSETQ. CDR3 size: 14 residues. Here the CDR3 reads CASRREPAYNEQFF. The CDR3 DNA reads TGCGCCAGCAGAAGGGAGCCGGCCTACAATGAGCAGTTCTTC.

The chain recombines TRBV6-5 with TRBJ2-5; TRBD1 matches at 8 bases. V trimming: 2 bases; J trimming: 5 bases; junction bases outside the gene matches: 7. Per the germline V gene, CDR1 is MNHEY and CDR2 is SVGAGI. This CDR3 is 15 amino acids long. The DNA for the CDR3 is TGTGCCAGCAGTTACCGGACAGGGACATGGGAGACCCAGTACTTC. It is translated as CASSYRTGTWETQYF.

This clonotype was counted between two and nine times. The chain is built from TRBV20-1 and TRBJ1-2; a weak D match, TRBD1 (6 bases). CDR3 size: 14 residues. Trimming took off 2 bases at V and 7 bases at J, with 17 bases between the two ends. Germline V lookup: CDR1 DFQATT, CDR2 SNEGSKA (reference sequence). The CDR3 sequence is CSARPPGATGGYTF. Here the CDR3 DNA reads TGCAGTGCTAGACCCCCAGGGGCTACGGGTGGCTACACCTTC.

This clonotype has more than one count but fewer than ten. The chain has TRBV10-3 and TRBJ2-1; 9 bases fit TRBD1. The CDR3 is made up of 19 amino acids. The germline CDR1 and CDR2 sequences are ENHRY and SYGVKD. After removal of 6 bases from V and 0 bases from J, the junction contained 15 bases not matched to a gene. CDR3 bases: TGTGCCATCAGCGGGTGGACAGGGGAGAGTGGAGACTCCTACAATGAGCAGTTCTTC. As protein: CAISGWTGESGDSYNEQFF.

V usage is TRBV6-1 and J usage is TRBJ2-2, with unresolved D. Germline V gene lookup returns CDR1 MNHNS and CDR2 SASEGT. Trimming removed 5 bases at V and 6 bases at J, with 13 bases between. The CDR3 extends over 14 amino acids. In DNA, the CDR3 is TGTGCCAGCAGTCTCCGGGCCCAGCCCGGGGAGCTGTTTTTT. This codes for CASSLRAQPGELFF.

The chain carries TRBV20-1 and TRBJ2-2; D gene uncertain. This CDR3 comprises 13 residues. Trimming took off 4 bases at V and 3 bases at J, with 9 bases between the two ends. Germline loops: CDR1 DFQATT, CDR2 SNEGSKA (reference sequence). CDR3 loop: CSAMKTDTGELFF. The CDR3 DNA is TGCAGTGCTATGAAGACTGACACCGGGGAGCTGTTTTTT.

The V and J genes are TRBV10-3 and TRBJ2-1; 12 nucleotides align to TRBD2. There are 16 residues in the CDR3. J lost 1 base, V lost 2 bases, and 0 bases had no gene match. Looked up from germline, CDR1 is ENHRY and CDR2 is SYGVKD. The CDR3 spells CAISEGTSGSYNEQFF. Written as DNA, the CDR3 is TGTGCCATCAGTGAGGGGACTAGCGGGTCCTACAATGAGCAGTTCTTC.

This clonotype is a singleton in its sample. The V gene is TRBV7-9, the J gene TRBJ2-7, with 11 bases fitting TRBD1. The germline V gene has CDR1 SEHNR and CDR2 FQNEAQ (reference sequence). This CDR3 region has 14 residues. Trimming removed 6 bases from V and 3 bases from J; junction bases left unmatched: 4. The CDR3 bases are TGTGCCAGCAGGCGGACAGGGGGCCACTACGAGCAGTACTTC. It encodes CASRRTGGHYEQYF.

V and J are TRBV6-1 and TRBJ1-5; D perhaps matches TRBD1 (5 bases). The germline V and J ends were trimmed by 6 bases and 6 bases, with 15 bases remaining between them. This CDR3 is built from 14 residues. Per the germline V gene, CDR1 is MNHNS and CDR2 is SASEGT. The CDR3 DNA sequence: TGTGCCAGCAGCCCGAGCCAGGGAACTCAGCCCCAGCATTTT. Its translation is CASSPSQGTQPQHF.